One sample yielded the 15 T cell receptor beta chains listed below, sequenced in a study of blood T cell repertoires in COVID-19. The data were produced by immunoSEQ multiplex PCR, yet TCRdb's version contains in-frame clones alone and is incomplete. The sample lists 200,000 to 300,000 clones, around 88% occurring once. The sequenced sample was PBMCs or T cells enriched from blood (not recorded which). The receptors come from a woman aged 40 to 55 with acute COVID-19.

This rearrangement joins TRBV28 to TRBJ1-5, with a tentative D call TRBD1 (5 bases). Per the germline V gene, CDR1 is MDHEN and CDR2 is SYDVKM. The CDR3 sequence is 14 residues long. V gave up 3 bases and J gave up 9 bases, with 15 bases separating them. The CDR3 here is CASSFKGVLRPQHF. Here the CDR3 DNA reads TGTGCCAGCAGTTTTAAAGGGGTTCTCAGGCCCCAGCATTTT.

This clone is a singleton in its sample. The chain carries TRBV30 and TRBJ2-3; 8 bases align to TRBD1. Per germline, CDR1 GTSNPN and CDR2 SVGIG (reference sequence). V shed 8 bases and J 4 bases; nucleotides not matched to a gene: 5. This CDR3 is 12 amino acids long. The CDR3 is CASGQGPDTQYF. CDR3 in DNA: TGTGCCAGCGGACAGGGTCCAGATACGCAGTATTTT.

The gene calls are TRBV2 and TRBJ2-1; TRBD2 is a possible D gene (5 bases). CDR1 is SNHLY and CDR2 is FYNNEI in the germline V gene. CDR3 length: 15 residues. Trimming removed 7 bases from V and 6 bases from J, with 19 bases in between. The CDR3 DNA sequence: TGTGCCAGCAAGTACGAGGAGTTTGCGGGCAATGAGCAGTTCTTC. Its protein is CASKYEEFAGNEQFF.

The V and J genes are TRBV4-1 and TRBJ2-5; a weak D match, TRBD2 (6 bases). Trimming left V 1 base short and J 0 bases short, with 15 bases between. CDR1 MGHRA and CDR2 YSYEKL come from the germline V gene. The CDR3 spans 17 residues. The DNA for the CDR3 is TGCGCCAGCAGCCAAGCTGGCCGCCGGGGGTACCAAGAGACCCAGTACTTC. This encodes CASSQAGRRGYQETQYF.

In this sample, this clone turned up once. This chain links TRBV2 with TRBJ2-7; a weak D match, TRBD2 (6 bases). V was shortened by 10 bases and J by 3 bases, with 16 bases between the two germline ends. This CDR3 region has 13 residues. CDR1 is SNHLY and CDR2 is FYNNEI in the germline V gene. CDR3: CAIRRGIGYEQYV. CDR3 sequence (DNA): TGTGCCATACGGAGGGGAATAGGCTACGAGCAGTACGTC.

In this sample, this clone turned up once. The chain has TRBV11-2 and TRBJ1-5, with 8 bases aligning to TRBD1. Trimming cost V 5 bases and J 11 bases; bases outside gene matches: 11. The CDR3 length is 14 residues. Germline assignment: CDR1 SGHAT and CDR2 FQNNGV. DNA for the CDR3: TGTGCCAGCAGCGCAGGACAGGGTTTGGGGACCCAGCATTTT. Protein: CASSAGQGLGTQHF.

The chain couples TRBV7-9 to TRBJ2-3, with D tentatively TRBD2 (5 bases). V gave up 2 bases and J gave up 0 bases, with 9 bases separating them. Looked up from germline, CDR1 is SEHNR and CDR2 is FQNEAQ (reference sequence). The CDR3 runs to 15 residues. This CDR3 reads CASSLRGGSTDTQYF. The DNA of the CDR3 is TGTGCCAGCAGCTTAAGAGGCGGGAGCACAGATACGCAGTATTTT. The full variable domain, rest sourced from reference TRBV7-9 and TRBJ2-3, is DTGVSQNPRHKITKRGQNVTFRCDPISEHNRLYWYRQTLGQGPEFLTYFQNEAQLEKSRLLSDRFSAERPKGSFSTLEIQRTEQGDSAMYLCASSLRGGSTDTQYFGPGTRLTVL.

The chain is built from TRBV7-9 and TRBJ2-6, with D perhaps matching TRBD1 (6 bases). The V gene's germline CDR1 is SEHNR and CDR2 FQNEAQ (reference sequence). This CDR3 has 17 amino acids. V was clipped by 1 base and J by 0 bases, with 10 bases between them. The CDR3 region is CASSLDRVYSGANVLTF. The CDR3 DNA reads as TGTGCCAGCAGCTTAGACAGGGTCTACTCTGGGGCCAACGTCCTGACTTTC.

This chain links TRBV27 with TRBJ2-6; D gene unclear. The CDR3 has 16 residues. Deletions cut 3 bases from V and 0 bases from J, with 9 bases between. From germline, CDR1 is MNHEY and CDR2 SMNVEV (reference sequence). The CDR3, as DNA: TGTGCCAGCAGTTTTAATCCGGGCTCTGGGGCCAACGTCCTGACTTTC. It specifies CASSFNPGSGANVLTF.

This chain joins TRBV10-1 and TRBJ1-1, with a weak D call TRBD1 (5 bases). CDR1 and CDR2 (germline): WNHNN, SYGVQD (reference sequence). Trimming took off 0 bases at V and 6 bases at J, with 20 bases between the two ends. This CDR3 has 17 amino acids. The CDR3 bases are TGCGCCAGCAGTGAGTCTCCGGGGAGGTCGGGGGTTGCTGAAGCTTTCTTT. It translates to CASSESPGRSGVAEAFF.

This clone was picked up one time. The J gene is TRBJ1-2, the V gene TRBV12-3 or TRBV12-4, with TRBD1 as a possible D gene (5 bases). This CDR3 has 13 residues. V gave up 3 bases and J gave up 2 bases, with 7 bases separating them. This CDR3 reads CASSFDRNYGYTF. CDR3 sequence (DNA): TGTGCCAGCAGTTTTGACAGAAACTATGGCTACACCTTC.

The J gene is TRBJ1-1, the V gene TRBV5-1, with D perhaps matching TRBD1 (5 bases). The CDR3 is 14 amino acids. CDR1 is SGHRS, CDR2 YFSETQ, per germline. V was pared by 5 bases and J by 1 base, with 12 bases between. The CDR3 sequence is CASRPHGGNTEAFF. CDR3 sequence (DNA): TGCGCCAGCAGACCGCACGGGGGGAACACTGAAGCTTTCTTT.

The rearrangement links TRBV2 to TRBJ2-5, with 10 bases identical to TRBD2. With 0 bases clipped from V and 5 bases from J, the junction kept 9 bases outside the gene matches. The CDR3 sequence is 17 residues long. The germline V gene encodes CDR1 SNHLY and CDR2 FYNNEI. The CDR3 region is CASSEALLSGRGETQYF. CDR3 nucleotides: TGTGCCAGCAGTGAAGCGCTTCTCAGCGGGAGGGGGGAGACCCAGTACTTC.

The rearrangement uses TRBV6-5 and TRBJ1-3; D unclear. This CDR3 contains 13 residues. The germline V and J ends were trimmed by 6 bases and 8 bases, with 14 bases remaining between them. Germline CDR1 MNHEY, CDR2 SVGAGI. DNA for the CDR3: TGTGCCAGCAGCCCGACCCACGGGTACACCATATATTTT. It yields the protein CASSPTHGYTIYF.

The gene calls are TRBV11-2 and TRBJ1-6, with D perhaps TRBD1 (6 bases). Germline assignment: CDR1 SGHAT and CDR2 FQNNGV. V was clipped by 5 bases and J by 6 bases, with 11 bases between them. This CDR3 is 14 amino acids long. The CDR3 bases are TGTGCCAGCAGCCACAGGGAACCTAATTCACCCCTCCACTTT. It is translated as CASSHREPNSPLHF.